One and the same sample provided the 27 T cell receptor beta chains below, sequenced in a study of neurological immune-mediated disorders. TCRdb reprocessed the 5' RACE reads via MiXCR and lists one record per CDR3 protein. The table records 49,000 or so distinct CDR3 sequences, approximately 15% of them present only once. The specimen sequenced was PBMCs. The receptors here all came from a man aged 60 to 75 in good health.

This clonotype was counted ten times or more. This sequence joins TRBV20-1 and TRBJ2-7; D perhaps matches TRBD2 (5 bases). The V end was cut by 4 bases, the J end by 3 bases, with 10 bases between. There are 12 residues in the CDR3. The V gene's germline CDR1 is DFQATT and CDR2 SNEGSKA (reference sequence). The CDR3 DNA sequence: TGCAGTGCTACGGCGACTAACTACGAGCAGTACTTC. It yields the protein CSATATNYEQYF.

This clonotype was found many times. J is TRBJ2-7 and V is TRBV20-1; D possibly uses TRBD1 or TRBD2 (6 bases each). This CDR3 contains 13 residues. Trimming cost V 2 bases and J 3 bases, with 11 bases left between them. Germline lookup yields CDR1 DFQATT and CDR2 SNEGSKA (reference sequence). The CDR3 DNA reads TGCAGTGCTAGAAGGGGGGTCAGCTACGAGCAGTACTTC. Amino acid sequence: CSARRGVSYEQYF.

This clonotype was recorded at least ten times. V and J are TRBV5-1 and TRBJ1-4; no clear D gene. CDR1 and CDR2 (germline): SGHRS, YFSETQ. Trimming left V 0 bases short and J 0 bases short, with 9 bases between. This CDR3 region has 16 residues. The CDR3 DNA reads as TGCGCCAGCAGCTTGGGTTCGCGGGCAACTAATGAAAAACTGTTTTTT. The encoded protein is CASSLGSRATNEKLFF.

In this sample, this clonotype turned up many times. The genes are TRBV5-1 and TRBJ1-2; 11 bases are a match to TRBD1. The J segment lost 8 bases and the V segment lost 0 bases, leaving 6 bases of the junction unmatched. CDR1 is SGHRS and CDR2 is YFSETQ in the germline V gene. CDR3 size: 15 residues. CDR3: CASSLGGQGAQGYTF. In nucleotides, the CDR3 is TGCGCCAGCAGCTTGGGTGGACAGGGGGCGCAAGGCTACACCTTC.

Ten or more counts support this clonotype. V is TRBV5-1 and J is TRBJ2-1; a weak D match, TRBD2 (5 bases). The CDR3 sequence is 11 residues long. V was shortened by 4 bases and J by 13 bases, with 12 bases between the two germline ends. CDR1 is SGHRS, CDR2 YFSETQ, per germline. The CDR3 DNA sequence: TGCGCCAGCAGCCCGGACTGGGAACAGTTCTTC. Translation gives CASSPDWEQFF.

Many counts were recorded for this clonotype. The V and J genes are TRBV5-6 and TRBJ1-1; D call uncertain. Trimming took off 0 bases at V and 4 bases at J, with 7 bases between the two ends. The CDR3 sequence is 13 residues long. The V gene's germline CDR1 is SGHDT and CDR2 YYEEEE. Written as DNA, the CDR3 is TGTGCCAGCAGCTTGGCGAGTACCACTGAAGCTTTCTTT. Amino acid sequence: CASSLASTTEAFF.

Many counts were recorded for this clonotype. The chain carries TRBV18 and TRBJ2-1; a weak D match, TRBD1 (6 bases). Germline V gives CDR1 KGHSH, CDR2 LQKENI. V was cut by 4 bases and J by 4 bases, with 11 bases left in between. CDR3 length equals 14 residues. The CDR3 protein is CASSRGLSYNEQFF. In nucleotides, the CDR3 is TGTGCCAGCTCACGGGGGCTAAGTTACAATGAGCAGTTCTTC.

As to this clonotype: A junction boundary mismatches the germline segment, possibly from a read error. The CDR3 sequence is CVSSQDGQGRLEQYF. DNA for the CDR3: TGTGTCAGCAGCCAAGATGGTCAGGGGCGCCTCGAGCAGTACTTC. This chain connects TRBV3-1 to TRBJ2-7; perhaps TRBD1 as D (6 bases). The germline V gene has CDR1 LGHDT and CDR2 YNNKEL (reference sequence). The CDR3 length is 15 residues.

This clonotype appeared many times. This chain joins TRBV5-1 and TRBJ2-2; D is perhaps TRBD1 (5 bases). V lost 0 bases and J lost 6, with 12 bases in between. Germline values: CDR1 SGHRS, CDR2 YFSETQ. This CDR3 spans 15 amino acids. The CDR3 DNA sequence: TGCGCCAGCAGCTTGGCGGCAGGGCCCCCCGGGGAGCTGTTTTTT. Residues: CASSLAAGPPGELFF.

This clonotype has ten or more counts. V and J are TRBV9 and TRBJ1-1; TRBD1 is a possible D gene (6 bases). In germline, CDR1 is SGDLS, CDR2 YYNGEE. With 0 bases removed from V and 2 bases from J, the gap between germline ends came to 11 bases. The CDR3 is 15 residues long. CDR3 region: CASSVEGGGNTEAFF. The CDR3 DNA sequence: TGTGCCAGCAGCGTAGAAGGGGGAGGAAACACTGAAGCTTTCTTT.

This clonotype was counted ten times or more. The V gene is TRBV4-1, the J gene TRBJ1-4, with unresolved D. V lost 1 base to trimming and J lost 1 base, with 10 bases between them. CDR3 length: 16 residues. The V gene's germline CDR1 is MGHRA and CDR2 YSYEKL. The CDR3 protein is CASSQGSGVTNEKLFF. CDR3 nucleotide sequence: TGCGCCAGCAGCCAAGGAAGCGGGGTAACTAATGAAAAACTGTTTTTT.

Ten or more counts support this clonotype. This chain uses TRBV7-2 with TRBJ2-7; D perhaps matches TRBD1 (8 bases). Germline V gene data show CDR1 as SGHTA and CDR2 as FQGNSA. The V and J ends lost 4 bases and 3 bases respectively, with 16 bases between them. The length of the CDR3 is 15 residues. The CDR3 loop is CASSSQGGEVYEQYF. Written as DNA, the CDR3 is TGTGCCAGCAGCTCACAGGGGGGGGAAGTCTACGAGCAGTACTTC.

This clonotype showed up just a few times. This may stem from a read error, because a much larger clone lies one nucleotide away. The J gene is TRBJ1-1, the V gene TRBV7-9; 10 nucleotides line up with TRBD1. Germline lookup yields CDR1 SEHNR and CDR2 FQNEAQ (reference sequence). The CDR3 spans 16 residues. The CDR3, as DNA: TGTGTCAGCAGCGCGAGACAGGGGGCCATGGACACTGAAGCTTTCTTT. Its translation: CVSSARQGAMDTEAFF.

This rearrangement joins TRBV9 to TRBJ1-2; D remains unclear. Germline CDR1 reads SGDLS; CDR2 reads YYNGEE. The V end lost 8 bases, the J end lost 2 bases, and 10 bases lay between the germline ends. The CDR3 sequence is 12 residues long. CDR3 sequence (DNA): TGTGCCAGTCTAAGCGGAAACTATGGCTACACCTTC. This gives the protein CASLSGNYGYTF.

This clonotype was seen ten or more times. V and J are TRBV7-2 and TRBJ2-2, with TRBD1 identical over 11 bases. Germline V gene lookup returns CDR1 SGHTA and CDR2 FQGNSA. J gave up 7 bases and V 5 bases, and 3 bases lay outside the gene matches. The CDR3 consists of 14 residues. In nucleotides, the CDR3 is TGTGCCAGCAGCAGGACAGGGGGCAGCGGGGAGCTGTTTTTT. Translation: CASSRTGGSGELFF.

The gene calls are TRBV12-5 and TRBJ1-4; TRBD1 aligns across 7 bases. J lost 8 bases, V lost 7 bases, and 13 bases had no gene match. The CDR3 length is 15 residues. The V gene's germline CDR1 is LGHNT and CDR2 FRNRAP. The CDR3 DNA reads as TGTGCTAGTGCCCCTGGACAGGCGGACGTAGAAAAACTGTTTTTT. Its protein product is CASAPGQADVEKLFF.

This clonotype came up many times. This chain connects TRBV7-2 to TRBJ2-7; 8 bases map to TRBD2. The CDR3 has 16 amino acids. Trimming took 3 bases from V and 3 from J; bases not matched to a gene: 10. CDR1 and CDR2 from the germline V gene are SGHTA and FQGNSA. CDR3 region: CASSFLAGGWNYEQYF. The CDR3 DNA reads TGTGCCAGCAGCTTTTTGGCGGGAGGATGGAACTACGAGCAGTACTTC.

A remark on this clonotype: The junction departs from germline at one end; a sequencing error may be responsible. The chain combines TRBV10-3 with TRBJ2-5; a possible D gene is TRBD2 (5 bases). This CDR3 is 12 amino acids long. The germline V gene has CDR1 ENHRY and CDR2 SYGVKD. The CDR3 DNA sequence: TGTGCCATCAGTGAGCGGGGAGAGATCCAGTACTTC. This sequence encodes CAISERGEIQYF.

This clonotype was seen at least ten times. The chain couples TRBV20-1 to TRBJ2-7; D ambiguous. Germline lookup yields CDR1 DFQATT and CDR2 SNEGSKA (reference sequence). The CDR3 sequence is 11 residues long. CDR3 in DNA: TGCAGCGCCCCCCTCTCCTACGAGCAGTACTTC. Protein sequence: CSAPLSYEQYF.

This clonotype was recorded many times. The V call is TRBV29-1, the J call TRBJ1-2, with D unresolved. Trimming cost V 6 bases and J 4 bases, with 27 bases left between them. CDR3 length equals 17 residues. Germline CDR1 is SQVTM and CDR2 is ANQGSEA. CDR3 sequence reads: CSVALLGMTAISYGYTF. Written as DNA, the CDR3 is TGCAGCGTCGCCCTGCTTGGTATGACGGCGATATCCTATGGCTACACCTTC.

This clonotype was counted at least ten times. The rearrangement uses TRBV5-1 and TRBJ2-1; 13 bases are shared with TRBD2. The germline V gene has CDR1 SGHRS and CDR2 YFSETQ. The CDR3 runs to 16 residues. After removal of 2 bases from V and 3 bases from J, the junction contained 2 bases not matched to a gene. The CDR3: CASSLLAGGYYNEQFF. The CDR3 DNA follows: TGCGCCAGCAGCTTACTAGCGGGAGGGTACTACAATGAGCAGTTCTTC.

This chain links TRBV3-1 with TRBJ2-5; TRBD2 aligns across 8 bases. This CDR3 contains 16 residues. The V segment lost 2 bases and the J segment 1 base; nucleotides outside the gene matches: 6. CDR1 is LGHDT and CDR2 is YNNKEL in the germline V gene (reference sequence). The CDR3 DNA reads as TGTGCCAGCAGCCAACGGGGGGGCCGACTCCAAGAGACCCAGTACTTC. Translated, it gives CASSQRGGRLQETQYF.

This clonotype showed up many times. The chain links TRBV14 to TRBJ1-2; perhaps TRBD1 as D (6 bases). CDR3 size: 15 residues. CDR1 and CDR2 from the germline V gene are SGHDN and FVKESK. V lost 0 bases and J 7 bases, leaving 15 bases between the germline ends. CDR3 sequence: CASSQERMTGGGYTF. For the CDR3, the DNA is TGTGCCAGCAGCCAAGAAAGGATGACAGGAGGTGGCTACACCTTC.

This clonotype was counted ten times or more. The chain joins TRBV29-1 to TRBJ2-5; 7 nucleotides match TRBD2. The V segment lost 2 bases and the J segment 1 base; nucleotides outside the gene matches: 1. The CDR3 spans 13 residues. Germline lookup yields CDR1 SQVTM and CDR2 ANQGSEA. The CDR3 region has the DNA TGCAGCGTTGAACCGGGGGGCCAAGAGACCCAGTACTTC. This sequence encodes CSVEPGGQETQYF.

This clonotype was seen ten or more times. The genes are TRBV28 and TRBJ1-2; a weak D match, TRBD1 (5 bases). Trimming cost V 10 bases and J 8 bases, with 17 bases left between them. The length of the CDR3 is 12 residues. The germline gives CDR1 MDHEN, CDR2 SYDVKM. For the CDR3, the DNA is TGTGCCATCTTCCCGGGACTGGGCGGCTACACCTTC. Protein: CAIFPGLGGYTF.

CDR3: CASSIASGELFF. The CDR3 DNA is TGTGCCAGTAGTATTGCCTCCGGGGAGCTGTTTTTT. V usage is TRBV19 and J usage is TRBJ2-2, with D unclear. Germline CDR1 is LNHDA and CDR2 is SQIVND (reference sequence). The CDR3 covers 12 residues. The ends were cut back, 3 bases at V and 6 bases at J, with 5 bases in the middle.

This clonotype was observed many times. The chain links TRBV12-3 or TRBV12-4 to TRBJ2-5; D is possibly TRBD2 (7 bases). Between the trimmed V and J ends, which lost 6 bases and 6 bases, there was a span of 14 bases. This CDR3 is built from 13 residues. The CDR3 coding sequence is TGTGCCAGCAGGGGAGGGGGGGGACAGACCCAGTACTTC. It specifies CASRGGGGQTQYF.